Listed here are 16 T cell receptor beta chains from one sample, sequenced in a study of T cell responses to AZD1222 COVID-19 vaccine. The repertoire was sequenced with immunoSEQ multiplex PCR; TCRdb's copy has only in-frame clones and lacks some. Among about 170,000 clones listed, approximately 92% were seen once. The specimen comprised peripheral blood, sampled on day 0 of AZD1222 vaccination. The receptors stem from an adult in good health.

This clone has more than one count but fewer than ten. The CDR3 DNA is TGTGCCAGCAGCCCCTGGTTGGGGGCTGACTACGAGCAGTACTTC. Its translation: CASSPWLGADYEQYF. The rearrangement joins TRBV7-9 to TRBJ2-7; perhaps TRBD1 as D (6 bases). The CDR3 is 15 residues long. In germline, CDR1 is SEHNR, CDR2 FQNEAQ (reference sequence). Deletions cut 5 bases from V and 3 bases from J, with 17 bases between.

This sequence joins TRBV19 and TRBJ2-3, with a weak D call TRBD1 (5 bases). Germline V gene data show CDR1 as LNHDA and CDR2 as SQIVND (reference sequence). V lost 3 bases and J lost 0, with 13 bases in between. CDR3 size: 16 residues. The CDR3 loop is CASSILDSSSTDTQYF. The CDR3 coding sequence is TGTGCCAGTAGTATTCTCGACAGTTCTAGCACAGATACGCAGTATTTT.

The DNA of the CDR3 is TGTGCCAGCAGCCCTCAGGGCGGGTATGGCTACACCTTC. Residues: CASSPQGGYGYTF. The chain is built from TRBV12-3 or TRBV12-4 and TRBJ1-2; possible D gene TRBD1, 5 bases. V lost 6 bases to trimming and J lost 5 bases, with 13 bases between them. CDR3 length: 13 residues.

The chain joins TRBV7-9 to TRBJ2-3, with unresolved D. The germline V and J ends were trimmed by 5 bases and 4 bases, with 10 bases remaining between them. The germline V gene has CDR1 SEHNR and CDR2 FQNEAQ (reference sequence). This CDR3 comprises 13 residues. The chain's CDR3 is CASSPRGADTQYF. CDR3 sequence (DNA): TGTGCCAGCAGCCCAAGAGGCGCAGATACGCAGTATTTT.

This chain joins TRBV18 and TRBJ2-7, with D possibly matching TRBD1 (5 bases). The V gene's germline CDR1 is KGHSH and CDR2 LQKENI. Trimming left V 2 bases short and J 0 bases short, with 17 bases between. The CDR3 length is 17 residues. The CDR3 reads CASSPIGKGSRSYEQYF. CDR3 nucleotide sequence: TGTGCCAGCTCACCAATTGGGAAGGGGTCCCGCTCCTACGAGCAGTACTTC.

This CDR3 is CASSSLGPPEGYF. CDR3 in DNA: TGTGCCAGCAGCTCGTTGGGGCCACCCGAGGGGTATTTT. The genes are TRBV5-6 and TRBJ2-3; possibly TRBD1 or TRBD2 for D (5 bases each). This CDR3 region has 13 residues. V lost 3 bases and J lost 14, with 19 bases in between. Per the germline V gene, CDR1 is SGHDT and CDR2 is YYEEEE.

The rearrangement links TRBV4-3 to TRBJ1-2; D uncertain. The CDR3 is made up of 16 amino acids. Per germline, CDR1 LGHNA and CDR2 YSLEER. Trimming cost V 3 bases and J 4 bases, with 18 bases left between them. CDR3 nucleotides: TGCGCCAGCAGCCACCAACTGGTGACTGCAATCTATGGCTACACCTTC. It translates to CASSHQLVTAIYGYTF.

The V gene is TRBV3-1 (or the pseudogene TRBV3-2), the J gene TRBJ1-4; no clear D gene. Trimming shortened V by 1 base and J by 4 bases, and 10 bases separated the two germline ends. Germline V gene lookup returns CDR1 LGHDT and CDR2 YNNKEL (reference sequence). CDR3 length: 15 amino acids. The CDR3 DNA is TGTGCCAGCAGCCAAGGTCGTACTAGTAATGAAAAACTGTTTTTT. Encoded protein: CASSQGRTSNEKLFF.

The CDR3 loop is CASSYWTDGTGELFF. The CDR3 nucleotides are TGCGCCAGCAGCTACTGGACAGACGGCACCGGGGAGCTGTTTTTT. This chain connects TRBV5-1 to TRBJ2-2; TRBD1 is a possible D gene (6 bases). Germline V lookup: CDR1 SGHRS, CDR2 YFSETQ. Trimming stripped 3 bases from V and 4 bases from J, with 13 bases between. The CDR3 consists of 15 residues.

This clone was seen a few times. The rearrangement uses TRBV11-2 and TRBJ1-2; TRBD1 aligns across 7 bases. The CDR3 extends over 14 amino acids. Germline trimming cut 4 bases from V and 2 bases from J; bases unmatched to any gene: 4. Germline assignment: CDR1 SGHAT and CDR2 FQNNGV. CDR3 protein: CASSSVGQNYGYTF. The CDR3, as DNA: TGTGCCAGCAGCTCGGTGGGACAGAACTATGGCTACACCTTC.

The gene calls are TRBV7-9 and TRBJ2-6; D call uncertain. Germline assignment: CDR1 SEHNR and CDR2 FQNEAQ (reference sequence). This CDR3 spans 14 amino acids. V lost 11 bases and J 0 bases, leaving 11 bases between the germline ends. The CDR3 protein is CASRLGSGANVLTF. CDR3 sequence (DNA): TGTGCCTCTCGGCTGGGCTCTGGGGCCAACGTCCTGACTTTC.

This chain joins TRBV7-3 and TRBJ2-3; D gene ambiguous. Germline lookup yields CDR1 SGHTA and CDR2 FQGTGA. V shed 1 base and J shed 3 bases, with 5 bases lying between them. There are 13 residues in the CDR3. The CDR3, as DNA: TGTGCCAGCAGCTTAATGTCGACAGATACGCAGTATTTT. Encoded protein: CASSLMSTDTQYF.

A remark on this clone: One end of the junction is discordant with germline, which a read error may explain. The rearrangement links TRBV4-3 to TRBJ2-3; 10 bases fit TRBD2. From germline, CDR1 is LGHNA and CDR2 YSLEER. This CDR3 spans 17 amino acids. Here the CDR3 reads CASSQDRSGGAIDTQYF. CDR3 coding DNA: TGCGCCAGCAGCCAAGATAGAAGCGGGGGGGCGATAGATACGCAATATTTT.

The genes are TRBV27 and TRBJ2-7; D is perhaps TRBD1 (6 bases). Germline-derived CDR1 and CDR2 are MNHEY and SMNVEV (reference sequence). The CDR3 is made up of 17 amino acids. Trimming took off 1 base at V and 1 base at J, with 17 bases between the two ends. CDR3: CASSLWGRGRESYEQYF. CDR3 DNA: TGTGCCAGCAGTTTATGGGGCAGGGGACGGGAATCCTACGAGCAGTACTTC.

The CDR3 nucleotides are TGTGCCAGCAGTTTCCAGAACAGGGCGAACTATGGCTACACCTTC. This translates into CASSFQNRANYGYTF. The chain carries TRBV6-5 and TRBJ1-2; TRBD1 might be the D (6 bases). The CDR3 consists of 15 residues. Trimming cost V 4 bases and J 2 bases, with 14 bases left between them. Germline V gene data show CDR1 as MNHEY and CDR2 as SVGAGI.

The CDR3 spells CAIRDTPGTGGAGANYGYTF. CDR3 nucleotides: TGTGCCATCAGGGATACTCCCGGGACAGGGGGCGCGGGAGCTAACTATGGCTACACCTTC. This chain links TRBV10-3 with TRBJ1-2, with 12 bases fitting TRBD1. There are 20 residues in the CDR3. The trim removed 6 bases at V and 0 bases at J, leaving 17 bases unmatched. Germline lookup yields CDR1 ENHRY and CDR2 SYGVKD.